These 27 T cell receptor beta chains came from one sample sequenced in a study of cytomegalovirus exposure and HLA in healthy donors. Clones were read by immunoSEQ multiplex PCR, and TCRdb kept only the in-frame ones, dropping some. The sample has about 140,000 clones, about 86% seen once. Specimen: PBMCs. Every receptor here comes from a woman younger than 30 in good health and CMV-seropositive.

The chain joins TRBV30 to TRBJ2-3; the D gene is possibly TRBD1 (5 bases). This CDR3 is 13 amino acids long. Germline V lookup: CDR1 GTSNPN, CDR2 SVGIG (reference sequence). V dropped 4 bases and J dropped 1 base, with 9 bases sitting between them. CDR3 bases: TGTGCCTGGATCCTACAGGGCACAGATACGCAGTATTTT. Its protein product is CAWILQGTDTQYF.

V gene TRBV18 combines with J gene TRBJ1-5; D gene ambiguous. Trimming removed 4 bases at V and 7 bases at J, with 14 bases between. The CDR3 runs 14 residues. Germline-derived CDR1 and CDR2 are KGHSH and LQKENI. The CDR3 loop is CASSLDKRSQPQHF. The CDR3 DNA is TGTGCCAGCTCACTTGACAAGCGGTCACAGCCCCAGCATTTT.

The V gene is TRBV7-8, the J gene TRBJ1-2; TRBD1 is a possible D gene (5 bases). The ends were cut back, 1 base at V and 8 bases at J, with 11 bases in the middle. Germline CDR1 and CDR2: SGHVS and FQNEAQ. The CDR3 spans 13 residues. CDR3 amino acids: CASSLGGGDGYTF. CDR3 nucleotide sequence: TGTGCCAGCAGCTTAGGGGGCGGGGACGGCTACACCTTC.

V gene TRBV5-4 combines with J gene TRBJ2-1; 8 bases match TRBD2. Losses at the gene ends were 0 bases for V and 5 bases for J; bases not matched to a gene: 7. This CDR3 region has 16 residues. The germline CDR1 and CDR2 sequences are SGHNT and YYREEE (reference sequence). CDR3 bases: TGTGCCAGCAGCTTGGATCGGGGGACTAGGCACAATGAGCAGTTCTTC. This sequence encodes CASSLDRGTRHNEQFF.

This chain links TRBV9 with TRBJ2-3, with D perhaps TRBD2 (6 bases). The V gene's germline CDR1 is SGDLS and CDR2 YYNGEE. This CDR3 has 14 amino acids. Trimming took off 2 bases at V and 2 bases at J, with 9 bases between the two ends. The CDR3 sequence is CASSVRTNTDTQYF. Here the CDR3 DNA reads TGTGCCAGCAGCGTTAGGACTAACACAGATACGCAGTATTTT.

This clone was picked up a small number of times. This sequence joins TRBV2 and TRBJ2-7; the D gene is possibly TRBD1 (6 bases). V was trimmed by 6 bases and J by 6 bases, leaving 18 bases between them. CDR3 size: 14 residues. Germline V CDR1 and CDR2: SNHLY, FYNNEI. CDR3 region: CASRGAGLGSEQYF. DNA for the CDR3: TGTGCCAGCAGGGGGGCAGGGTTGGGGTCCGAGCAGTACTTC. The full variable domain, its missing parts supplied by reference TRBV2 and TRBJ2-7, is EPEVTQTPSHQVTQMGQEVILRCVPISNHLYFYWYRQILGQKVEFLVSFYNNEISEKSEIFDDQFSVERPDGSNFTLKIRSTKLEDSAMYFCASRGAGLGSEQYFGPGTRLTVT.

This chain connects TRBV28 to TRBJ2-3; 13 nucleotides match TRBD2. CDR3 length equals 14 residues. CDR1 and CDR2 from the germline V gene are MDHEN and SYDVKM. J lost 5 bases, V lost 8 bases, and 4 bases had no gene match. The CDR3 DNA is TGTGCCAGCGGACTAGCGGGAGATAAAGATACGCAGTATTTT. The encoded protein is CASGLAGDKDTQYF.

The rearrangement joins TRBV6-1 to TRBJ1-5, with a weak D call TRBD1 (5 bases). Germline assignment: CDR1 MNHNS and CDR2 SASEGT. The germline V and J ends were trimmed by 3 bases and 3 bases, with 18 bases remaining between them. This CDR3 is built from 17 residues. The CDR3 here is CASSDLTTAPDNQPQHF. As DNA, the CDR3 is TGTGCCAGCAGTGACCTTACGACAGCTCCTGACAATCAGCCCCAGCATTTT.

J is TRBJ1-4 and V is TRBV28; no definite D call. Germline values: CDR1 MDHEN, CDR2 SYDVKM. V was cut by 10 bases and J by 5 bases, with 11 bases left in between. This CDR3 spans 12 amino acids. This chain's CDR3 is CATYSQNEKLFF. The CDR3, as DNA: TGTGCCACCTACAGCCAGAATGAAAAACTGTTTTTT.

The chain employs TRBV19 and TRBJ2-3, with 14 bases fitting TRBD2. The ends lost 5 bases at V and 4 bases at J; junction bases unmatched: 5. Per the germline V gene, CDR1 is LNHDA and CDR2 is SQIVND (reference sequence). The CDR3 has 16 residues. In DNA form, the CDR3 reads TGTGCCAGTAGTCCGGGACTAGCGGGAGCCCCAGATACGCAGTATTTT. It codes for CASSPGLAGAPDTQYF.

V and J are TRBV30 and TRBJ1-4; D is undetermined. The CDR3 loop spans 14 amino acids. Trimming removed 4 bases from V and 0 bases from J, with 9 bases in between. Germline V lookup: CDR1 GTSNPN, CDR2 SVGIG (reference sequence). In nucleotides, the CDR3 is TGTGCCTGGAAGAGGTCCACAACTAATGAAAAACTGTTTTTT. It is translated as CAWKRSTTNEKLFF.

V usage is TRBV20-1 and J usage is TRBJ2-3; D call uncertain. V was shortened by 4 bases and J by 9 bases, with 11 bases between the two germline ends. Per the germline V gene, CDR1 is DFQATT and CDR2 is SNEGSKA (reference sequence). The CDR3 covers 11 residues. CDR3 protein: CSAIEVATQYF. The DNA of the CDR3 is TGCAGTGCTATTGAGGTAGCCACGCAGTATTTT.

The chain uses TRBV29-1 and TRBJ2-5, with TRBD2 as a possible D gene (7 bases). This CDR3 has 14 amino acids. The germline V gene has CDR1 SQVTM and CDR2 ANQGSEA. Trimming cost V 6 bases and J 4 bases, with 18 bases left between them. As DNA, the CDR3 is TGCAGCGTGAGCTTTAGGGGGGGGCGAGAGACCCAGTACTTC. Residues: CSVSFRGGRETQYF.

The chain links TRBV27 to TRBJ2-1; 11 positions agree with TRBD2. This CDR3 contains 14 residues. V trimming: 7 bases; J trimming: 9 bases; junction bases outside the gene matches: 8. The germline gives CDR1 MNHEY, CDR2 SMNVEV (reference sequence). CDR3 DNA sequence: TGTGCCAGCACCGGGCTAGCGGGAGGTGTTGAGCAGTTCTTC. As protein: CASTGLAGGVEQFF.

This clone appeared once. The gene calls are TRBV11-1 and TRBJ1-5; tentative D call: TRBD1 (5 bases). The CDR3 length is 13 residues. With 5 bases removed from V and 9 bases from J, the gap between germline ends came to 14 bases. CDR1 is SGHAT and CDR2 is FQDESV in the germline V gene (reference sequence). The DNA of the CDR3 is TGTGCCAGCAGCGCCTCCCGCGGGGGGCCCCAGCATTTT. This sequence encodes CASSASRGGPQHF. Using reference TRBV11-1 and TRBJ1-5 for the parts outside the CDR3, the full variable domain is EAEVAQSPRYKITEKSQAVAFWCDPISGHATLYWYRQILGQGPELLVQFQDESVVDDSQLPKDRFSAERLKGVDSTLKIQPAELGDSAMYLCASSASRGGPQHFGDGTRLSIL.

CDR3 coding DNA: TGCGCCAGCAGCTTGGGTGCAGGGGGCCCGTACGAGCAGTACTTC. Translating it yields CASSLGAGGPYEQYF. This chain connects TRBV5-1 to TRBJ2-7; TRBD1 agrees at 8 bases. CDR3 length equals 15 residues. V shed 0 bases, J shed 4 bases, and the junction held 6 bases outside the gene matches. The germline V gene has CDR1 SGHRS and CDR2 YFSETQ.

This chain joins TRBV28 and TRBJ2-2; TRBD2 matches 7 bases. This CDR3 spans 17 amino acids. The germline V gene has CDR1 MDHEN and CDR2 SYDVKM. V shed 6 bases, J shed 5 bases, and the junction held 15 bases outside the gene matches. The CDR3, as DNA: TGTGCCAGCAGACGAGGAAGCGGGACGAGGAGGACCGGGGAGCTGTTTTTT. It translates to CASRRGSGTRRTGELFF.

The chain has TRBV13 and TRBJ1-2; D gene uncertain. The V end was cut by 3 bases, the J end by 4 bases, with 6 bases between. This CDR3 has 12 amino acids. Per the germline V gene, CDR1 is PRHDT and CDR2 is FYEKMQ (reference sequence). The DNA of the CDR3 is TGTGCCAGCAGCTTCGGGTTCTATGGCTACACCTTC. It encodes CASSFGFYGYTF.

The chain carries TRBV6-5 and TRBJ1-4; D is perhaps TRBD1 (5 bases). Deletions cut 4 bases from V and 8 bases from J, with 20 bases between. CDR1 is MNHEY, CDR2 SVGAGI, per germline. The CDR3 sequence is 16 residues long. The chain's CDR3 is CASSSLSGGEGEKLFF. The CDR3 DNA is TGTGCCAGCAGTTCCCTTTCGGGGGGGGAAGGGGAAAAACTGTTTTTT.

This chain joins TRBV15 and TRBJ1-4; D is unclear. Germline values: CDR1 LNHNV, CDR2 YYDKDF (reference sequence). V shed 4 bases and J shed 6 bases, with 6 bases lying between them. The CDR3 covers 12 residues. CDR3 sequence: CATSTGYEKLFF. CDR3 in DNA: TGTGCCACCAGCACTGGCTATGAAAAACTGTTTTTT.

The genes are TRBV28 and TRBJ2-3, with 8 bases fitting TRBD1. There are 16 residues in the CDR3. V trimming: 5 bases; J trimming: 0 bases; junction bases outside the gene matches: 7. Germline V lookup: CDR1 MDHEN, CDR2 SYDVKM. The CDR3 is CASSAGTGASTDTQYF. CDR3 nucleotides: TGTGCCAGCAGTGCCGGGACAGGAGCTAGCACAGATACGCAGTATTTT.

V gene TRBV18 combines with J gene TRBJ2-7; D is possibly TRBD2 (5 bases). CDR3 size: 14 residues. Looked up from germline, CDR1 is KGHSH and CDR2 is LQKENI. Trimming removed 2 bases at V and 3 bases at J, with 11 bases between. The CDR3 loop reads CASSPSGKSYEQYF. CDR3 sequence (DNA): TGTGCCAGCTCACCATCCGGGAAAAGCTACGAGCAGTACTTC. Filled out from reference TRBV18 and TRBJ2-7, the complete variable domain reads NAGVMQNPRHLVRRRGQEARLRCSPMKGHSHVYWYRQLPEEGLKFMVYLQKENIIDESGMPKERFSAEFPKEGPSILRIQQVVRGDSAAYFCASSPSGKSYEQYFGPGTRLTVT.

This chain connects TRBV2 to TRBJ2-7, with TRBD1 matching over 10 bases. The V gene's germline CDR1 is SNHLY and CDR2 FYNNEI. V lost 10 bases to trimming and J lost 1 base; unmatched junction nucleotides: 7. This CDR3 spans 14 amino acids. CDR3 bases: TGTGCCAACGAGGGACAGGGGCCTTCCTACGAGCAGTACTTC. Translation gives CANEGQGPSYEQYF.

The chain uses TRBV11-1 and TRBJ1-1; the match to TRBD1 covers 10 bases. Losses at the gene ends were 5 bases for V and 5 bases for J; bases not matched to a gene: 5. The CDR3 length is 14 residues. Germline V gene lookup returns CDR1 SGHAT and CDR2 FQDESV (reference sequence). The CDR3 region is CASSRTGGRTEAFF. CDR3 sequence (DNA): TGTGCCAGCAGCCGGACAGGGGGGAGAACTGAAGCTTTCTTT.

The chain recombines TRBV11-3 with TRBJ2-2; no clear D gene. V was trimmed by 5 bases and J by 6 bases, leaving 10 bases between them. The CDR3 contains 13 residues. Germline V gives CDR1 SGHNT, CDR2 YENEEA. CDR3 residues: CASSPDGPGELFF. CDR3 nucleotides: TGTGCCAGCAGCCCAGATGGCCCCGGGGAGCTGTTTTTT.

The rearrangement links TRBV7-2 to TRBJ1-1; weak D call: TRBD1 (5 bases). This CDR3 has 14 amino acids. The germline V gene has CDR1 SGHTA and CDR2 FQGNSA. Deletions cut 3 bases from V and 3 bases from J, with 11 bases between. CDR3: CASSFAGGYTEAFF. CDR3 sequence (DNA): TGTGCCAGCAGCTTCGCCGGGGGGTACACTGAAGCTTTCTTT.

The CDR3 DNA follows: TGTGCCAGCAGCTTAGGGCGCGGGAACCCACCCCTCCACTTT. It translates to CASSLGRGNPPLHF. The chain carries TRBV7-9 and TRBJ1-6; D is ambiguous. This CDR3 has 14 residues. Germline CDR1 SEHNR, CDR2 FQNEAQ (reference sequence). Trimming took 1 base from V and 11 from J, leaving 12 bases between them.